This paragraph covers one T cell receptor (beta chain) sequence. The antigen is not known. This specimen belongs to a study of beta chain features in type 1 diabetes. The study, taken as a whole, reports: For patients and controls alike, PCR might favor shorter templates to the same degree. All four CD4+ subsets from Type 1 diabetes patients carried moderately but significantly shorter TCRB CDR3s.

V gave up 6 bases and J gave up 3 bases, with 12 bases separating them. Germline lookup yields CDR1 MNHEY and CDR2 SMNVEV (reference sequence). The CDR3 length is 14 residues. Sequencing targeted expressed TCRB transcripts, as all isolated RNA had been reverse transcribed. Using immunoSEQ multiplex PCR, the repertoire was profiled, and TCRdb retains in-frame clones only, with some absent. The profile shows 310,000 or so clones, approximately 10% of them singletons. The chain combines TRBV27 with TRBJ2-1, with no clear D. What was sequenced was central memory CD4+ T cells from blood. The receptor's source is a young man with type 1 diabetes. This CDR3 is CASSPNGYYNEQFF. The DNA of the CDR3 is TGTGCCAGCAGCCCTAACGGATACTACAATGAGCAGTTCTTC.